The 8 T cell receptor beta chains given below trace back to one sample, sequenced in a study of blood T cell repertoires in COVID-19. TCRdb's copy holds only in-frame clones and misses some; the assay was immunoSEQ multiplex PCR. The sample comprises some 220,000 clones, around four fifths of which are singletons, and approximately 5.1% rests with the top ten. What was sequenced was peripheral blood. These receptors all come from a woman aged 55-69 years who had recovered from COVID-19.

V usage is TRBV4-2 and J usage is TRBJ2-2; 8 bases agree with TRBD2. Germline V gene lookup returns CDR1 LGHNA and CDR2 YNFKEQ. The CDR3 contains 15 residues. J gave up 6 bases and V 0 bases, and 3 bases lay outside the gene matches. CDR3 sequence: CASSQDPGLAGELFF. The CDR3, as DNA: TGTGCCAGCAGCCAAGACCCGGGACTAGCCGGGGAGCTGTTTTTT.

The CDR3 DNA reads TGTGCCAGCAGAGCCGGGACTAGCGCGAAGACCCAGTACTTC. It is translated as CASRAGTSAKTQYF. The V gene is TRBV7-9, the J gene TRBJ2-5; 10 nucleotides line up with TRBD2. With V trimmed by 6 bases and J by 6 bases, 7 bases remained unmatched. This CDR3 has 14 amino acids. Germline V gene data show CDR1 as SEHNR and CDR2 as FQNEAQ (reference sequence).

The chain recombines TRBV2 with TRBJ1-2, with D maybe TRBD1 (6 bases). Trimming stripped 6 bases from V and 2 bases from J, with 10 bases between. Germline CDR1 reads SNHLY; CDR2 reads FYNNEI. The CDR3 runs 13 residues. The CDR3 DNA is TGTGCCAGCAGGCCCAGGGGAAACTATGGCTACACCTTC. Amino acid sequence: CASRPRGNYGYTF.

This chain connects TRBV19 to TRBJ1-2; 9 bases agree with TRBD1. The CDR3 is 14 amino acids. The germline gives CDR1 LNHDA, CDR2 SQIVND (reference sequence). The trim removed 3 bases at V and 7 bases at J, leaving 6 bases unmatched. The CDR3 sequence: CASSIPGQGIGYTF. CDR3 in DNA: TGTGCCAGTAGTATCCCCGGACAGGGGATTGGCTACACCTTC.

CDR3 DNA sequence: TGTGCCAGCAGCTACCCCTTGCTAGGAGGGTATGGCTACACCTTC. Its protein product is CASSYPLLGGYGYTF. J is TRBJ1-2 and V is TRBV11-2; D unresolved. There are 15 residues in the CDR3. The germline V gene has CDR1 SGHAT and CDR2 FQNNGV. V was shortened by 4 bases and J by 5 bases, with 17 bases between the two germline ends.

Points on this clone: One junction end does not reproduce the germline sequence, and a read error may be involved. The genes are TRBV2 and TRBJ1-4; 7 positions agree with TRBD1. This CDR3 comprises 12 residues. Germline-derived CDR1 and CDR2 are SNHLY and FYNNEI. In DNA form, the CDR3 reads TGTGCCAGCAGGGATGACAGGGAAATACTGTTTTTT. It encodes CASRDDREILFF.

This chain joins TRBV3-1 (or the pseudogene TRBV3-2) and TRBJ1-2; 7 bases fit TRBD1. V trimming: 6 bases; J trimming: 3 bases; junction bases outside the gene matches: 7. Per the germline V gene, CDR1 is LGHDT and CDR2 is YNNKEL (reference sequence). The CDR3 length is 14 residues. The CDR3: CASSQGGLDYGYTF. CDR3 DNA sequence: TGTGCCAGCAGTCAGGGGGGTCTGGACTATGGCTACACCTTC.

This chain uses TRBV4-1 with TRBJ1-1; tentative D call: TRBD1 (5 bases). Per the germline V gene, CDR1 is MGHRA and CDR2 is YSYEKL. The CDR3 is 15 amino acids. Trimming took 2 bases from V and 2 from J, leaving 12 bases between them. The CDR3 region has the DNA TGCGCCAGCAGCCAACAAGTAGGGGCCAACACTGAAGCTTTCTTT. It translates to CASSQQVGANTEAFF.